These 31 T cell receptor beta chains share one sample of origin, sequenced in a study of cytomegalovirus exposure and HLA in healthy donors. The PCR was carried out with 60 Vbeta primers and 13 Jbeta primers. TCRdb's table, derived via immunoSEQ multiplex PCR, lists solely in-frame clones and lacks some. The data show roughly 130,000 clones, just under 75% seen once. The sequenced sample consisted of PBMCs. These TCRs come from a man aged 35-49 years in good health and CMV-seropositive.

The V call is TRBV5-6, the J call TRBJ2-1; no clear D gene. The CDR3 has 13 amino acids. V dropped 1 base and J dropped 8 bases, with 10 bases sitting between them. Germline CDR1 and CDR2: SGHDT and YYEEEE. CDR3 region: CASSLMAHDEQFF. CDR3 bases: TGTGCCAGCAGCTTGATGGCTCACGATGAGCAGTTCTTC.

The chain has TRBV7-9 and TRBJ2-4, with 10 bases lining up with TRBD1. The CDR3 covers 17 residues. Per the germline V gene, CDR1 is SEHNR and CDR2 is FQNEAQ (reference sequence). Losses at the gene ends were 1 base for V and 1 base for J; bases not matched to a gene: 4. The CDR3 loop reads CASSLGGQGMAKNIQYF. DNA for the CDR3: TGTGCCAGCAGCTTAGGGGGACAGGGGATGGCCAAAAACATTCAGTACTTC. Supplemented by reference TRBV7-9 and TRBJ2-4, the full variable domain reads DTGVSQNPRHKITKRGQNVTFRCDPISEHNRLYWYRQTLGQGPEFLTYFQNEAQLEKSRLLSDRFSAERPKGSFSTLEIQRTEQGDSAMYLCASSLGGQGMAKNIQYFGAGTRLSVL.

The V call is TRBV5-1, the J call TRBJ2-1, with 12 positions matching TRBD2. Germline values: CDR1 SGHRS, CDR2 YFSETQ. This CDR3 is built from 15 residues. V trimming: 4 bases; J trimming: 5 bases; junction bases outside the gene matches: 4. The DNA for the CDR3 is TGCGCCAGCAGCACCGGACTAGCGGGAAACAATGAGCAGTTCTTC. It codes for CASSTGLAGNNEQFF.

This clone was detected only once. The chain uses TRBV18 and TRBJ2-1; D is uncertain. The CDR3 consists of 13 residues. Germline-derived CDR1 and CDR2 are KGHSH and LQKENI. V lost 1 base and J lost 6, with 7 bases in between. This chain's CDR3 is CASSPRSLNEQFF. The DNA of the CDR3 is TGTGCCAGCTCACCACGGAGTCTCAATGAGCAGTTCTTC.

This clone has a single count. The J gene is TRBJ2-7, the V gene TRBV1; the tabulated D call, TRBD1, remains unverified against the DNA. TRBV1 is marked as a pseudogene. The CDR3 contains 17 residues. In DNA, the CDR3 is TGCACCAGCAGCCAAGTGCCTTTGACCTTGTGGGACAGGAGGCAGTACTTC. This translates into CTSSQVPLTLWDRRQYF.

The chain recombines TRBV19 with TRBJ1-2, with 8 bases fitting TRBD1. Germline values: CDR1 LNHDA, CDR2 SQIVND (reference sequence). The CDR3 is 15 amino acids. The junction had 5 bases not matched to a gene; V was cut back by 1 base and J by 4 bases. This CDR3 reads CASSIGPGGAYGYTF. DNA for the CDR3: TGTGCCAGTAGTATAGGCCCAGGGGGCGCCTATGGCTACACCTTC.

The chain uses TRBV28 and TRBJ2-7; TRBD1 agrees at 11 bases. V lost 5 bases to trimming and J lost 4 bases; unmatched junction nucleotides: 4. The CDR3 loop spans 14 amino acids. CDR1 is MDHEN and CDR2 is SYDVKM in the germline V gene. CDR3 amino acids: CASSGQGALYEQYF. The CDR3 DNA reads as TGTGCCAGCAGTGGACAGGGGGCGCTTTACGAGCAGTACTTC.

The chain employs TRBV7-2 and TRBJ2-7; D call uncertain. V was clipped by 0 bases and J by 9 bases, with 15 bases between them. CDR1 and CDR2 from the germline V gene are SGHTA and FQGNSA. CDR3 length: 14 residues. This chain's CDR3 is CASSLAAPNGGQYF. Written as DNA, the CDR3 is TGTGCCAGCAGCTTAGCTGCCCCCAACGGCGGGCAGTACTTC. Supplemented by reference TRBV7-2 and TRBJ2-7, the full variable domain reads GAGVSQSPSNKVTEKGKDVELRCDPISGHTALYWYRQSLGQGLEFLIYFQGNSAPDKSGLPSDRFSAERTGGSVSTLTIQRTQQEDSAVYLCASSLAAPNGGQYFGPGTRLTVT.

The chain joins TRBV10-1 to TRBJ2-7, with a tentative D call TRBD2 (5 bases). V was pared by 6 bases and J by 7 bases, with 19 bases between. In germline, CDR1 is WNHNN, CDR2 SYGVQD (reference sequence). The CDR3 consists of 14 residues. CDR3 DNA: TGCGCCAGCAGGGGTGGGAGCCGGCGGAAGGAGCAGTACTTC. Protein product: CASRGGSRRKEQYF.

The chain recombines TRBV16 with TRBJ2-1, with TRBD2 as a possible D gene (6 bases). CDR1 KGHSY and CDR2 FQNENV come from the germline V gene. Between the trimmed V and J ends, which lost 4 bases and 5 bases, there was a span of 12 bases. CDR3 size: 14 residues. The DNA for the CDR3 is TGTGCCAGCAGCCGCGGGACCCCGGACAATGAGCAGTTCTTC. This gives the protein CASSRGTPDNEQFF.

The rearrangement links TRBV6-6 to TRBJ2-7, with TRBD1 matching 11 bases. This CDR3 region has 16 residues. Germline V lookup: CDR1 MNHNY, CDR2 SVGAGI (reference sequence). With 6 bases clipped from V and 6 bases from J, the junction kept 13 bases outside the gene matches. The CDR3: CASSPKGRGQGGEQYF. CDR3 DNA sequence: TGTGCCAGCAGCCCAAAAGGGCGGGGACAGGGGGGCGAGCAGTACTTC.

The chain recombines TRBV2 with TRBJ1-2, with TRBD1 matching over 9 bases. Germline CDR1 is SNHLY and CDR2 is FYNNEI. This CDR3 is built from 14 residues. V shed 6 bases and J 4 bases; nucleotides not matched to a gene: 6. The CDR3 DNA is TGTGCCAGCAGGCCCCTACAGGGGGCCTATGGCTACACCTTC. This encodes CASRPLQGAYGYTF.

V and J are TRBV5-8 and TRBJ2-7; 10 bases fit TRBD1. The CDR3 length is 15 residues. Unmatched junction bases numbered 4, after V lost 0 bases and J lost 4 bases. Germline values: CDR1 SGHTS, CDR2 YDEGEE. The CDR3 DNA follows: TGTGCCAGCAGCTTGGGGGGGACAGGGGTGTACGAGCAGTACTTC. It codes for CASSLGGTGVYEQYF.

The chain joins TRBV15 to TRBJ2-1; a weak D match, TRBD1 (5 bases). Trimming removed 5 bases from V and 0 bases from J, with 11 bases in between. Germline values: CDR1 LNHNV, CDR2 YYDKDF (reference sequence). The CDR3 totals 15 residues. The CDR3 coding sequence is TGTGCCACCAGCCCGGACACGAGCTCCTACAATGAGCAGTTCTTC. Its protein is CATSPDTSSYNEQFF.

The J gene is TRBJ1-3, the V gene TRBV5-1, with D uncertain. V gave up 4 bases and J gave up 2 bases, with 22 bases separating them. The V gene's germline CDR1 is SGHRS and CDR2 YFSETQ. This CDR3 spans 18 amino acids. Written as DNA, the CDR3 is TGCGCCAGCAGCGTCGGACCCCAATTAGGGAGGACTGGAAACACCATATATTTT. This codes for CASSVGPQLGRTGNTIYF.

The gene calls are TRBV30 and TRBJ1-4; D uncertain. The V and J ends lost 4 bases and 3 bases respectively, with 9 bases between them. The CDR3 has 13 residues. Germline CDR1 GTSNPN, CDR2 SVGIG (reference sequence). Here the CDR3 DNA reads TGTGCCTGGATGGCGGATCCTAATGAAAAACTGTTTTTT. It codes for CAWMADPNEKLFF. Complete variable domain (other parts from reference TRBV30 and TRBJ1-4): SQTIHQWPATLVQPVGSPLSLECTVEGTSNPNLYWYRQAAGRGLQLLFYSVGIGQISSEVPQNLSASRPQDRQFILSSKKLLLSDSGFYLCAWMADPNEKLFFGSGTQLSVL.

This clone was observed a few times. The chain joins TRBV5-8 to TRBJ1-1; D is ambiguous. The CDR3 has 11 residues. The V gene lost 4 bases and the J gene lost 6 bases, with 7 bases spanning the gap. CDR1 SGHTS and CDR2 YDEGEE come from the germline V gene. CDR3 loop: CASSRGPEAFF. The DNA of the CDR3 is TGTGCCAGCAGCCGAGGGCCTGAAGCTTTCTTT.

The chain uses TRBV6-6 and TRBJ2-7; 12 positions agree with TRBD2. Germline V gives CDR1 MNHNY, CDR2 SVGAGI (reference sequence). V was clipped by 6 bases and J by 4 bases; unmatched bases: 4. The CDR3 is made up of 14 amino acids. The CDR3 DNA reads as TGTGCCAGCAGCCTACTAGCGGGAGGATACGAGCAGTACTTC. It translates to CASSLLAGGYEQYF.

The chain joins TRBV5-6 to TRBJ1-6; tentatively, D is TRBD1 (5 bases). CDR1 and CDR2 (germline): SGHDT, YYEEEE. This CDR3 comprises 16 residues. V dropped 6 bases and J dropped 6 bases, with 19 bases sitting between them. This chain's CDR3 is CASNNRQRLANSPLHF. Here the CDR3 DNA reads TGTGCCAGCAACAACCGACAGAGGCTTGCTAATTCACCCCTCCACTTT.

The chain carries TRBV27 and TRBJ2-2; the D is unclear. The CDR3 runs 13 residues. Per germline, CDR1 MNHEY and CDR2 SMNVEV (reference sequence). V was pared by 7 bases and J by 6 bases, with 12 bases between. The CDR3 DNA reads TGTGCCAGCACCAGGCGCCAGCCCGGGGAGCTGTTTTTT. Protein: CASTRRQPGELFF.

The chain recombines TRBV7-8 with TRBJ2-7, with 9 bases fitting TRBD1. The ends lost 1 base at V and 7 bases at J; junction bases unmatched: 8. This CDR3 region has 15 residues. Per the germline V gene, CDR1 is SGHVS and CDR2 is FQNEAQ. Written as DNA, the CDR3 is TGTGCCAGCAGCTTAGGAAGACAGGGGGTGCGTGAGCAGTACTTC. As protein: CASSLGRQGVREQYF. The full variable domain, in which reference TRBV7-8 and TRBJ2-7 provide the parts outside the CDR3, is GAGVSQSPRYKVAKRGQDVALRCDPISGHVSLFWYQQALGQGPEFLTYFQNEAQLDKSGLPSDRFFAERPEGSVSTLKIQRTQQEDSAVYLCASSLGRQGVREQYFGPGTRLTVT.

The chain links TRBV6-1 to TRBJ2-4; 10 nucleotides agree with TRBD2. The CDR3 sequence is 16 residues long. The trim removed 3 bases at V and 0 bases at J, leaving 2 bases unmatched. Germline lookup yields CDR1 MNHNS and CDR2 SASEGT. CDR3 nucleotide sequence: TGTGCCAGCAGTGATAGCGGGGGGCTAGCCAAAAACATTCAGTACTTC. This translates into CASSDSGGLAKNIQYF.

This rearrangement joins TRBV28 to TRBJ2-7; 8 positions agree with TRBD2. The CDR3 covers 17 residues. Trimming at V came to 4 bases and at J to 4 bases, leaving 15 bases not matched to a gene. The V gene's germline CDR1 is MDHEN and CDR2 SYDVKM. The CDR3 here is CASSSAVGGRLKYEQYF. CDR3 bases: TGTGCCAGCAGTTCCGCGGTGGGCGGGAGGCTTAAGTACGAGCAGTACTTC.

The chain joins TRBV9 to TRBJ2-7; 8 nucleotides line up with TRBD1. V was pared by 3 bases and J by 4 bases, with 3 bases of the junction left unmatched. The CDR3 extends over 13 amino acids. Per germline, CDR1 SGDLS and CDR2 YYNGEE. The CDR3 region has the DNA TGTGCCAGCAGCGCGACAGGGGTGTACGAGCAGTACTTC. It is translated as CASSATGVYEQYF.

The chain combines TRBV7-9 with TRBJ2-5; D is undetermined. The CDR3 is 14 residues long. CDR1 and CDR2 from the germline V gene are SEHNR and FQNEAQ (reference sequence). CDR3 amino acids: CSTLSGLPSETQYF. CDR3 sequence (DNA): TGTTCCACTCTCTCCGGTCTTCCCTCCGAGACCCAGTACTTC. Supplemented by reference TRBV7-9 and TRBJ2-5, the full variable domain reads DTGVSQNPRHKITKRGQNVTFRCDPISEHNRLYWYRQTLGQGPEFLTYFQNEAQLEKSRLLSDRFSAERPKGSFSTLEIQRTEQGDSAMYLCSTLSGLPSETQYFGPGTRLLVL.

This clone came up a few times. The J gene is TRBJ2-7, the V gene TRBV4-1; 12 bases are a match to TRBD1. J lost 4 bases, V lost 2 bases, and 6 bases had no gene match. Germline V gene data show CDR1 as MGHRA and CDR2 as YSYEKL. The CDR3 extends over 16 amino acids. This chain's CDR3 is CASSQTGQGAMYEQYF. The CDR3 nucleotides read TGCGCCAGCAGCCAAACGGGACAGGGGGCGATGTACGAGCAGTACTTC.

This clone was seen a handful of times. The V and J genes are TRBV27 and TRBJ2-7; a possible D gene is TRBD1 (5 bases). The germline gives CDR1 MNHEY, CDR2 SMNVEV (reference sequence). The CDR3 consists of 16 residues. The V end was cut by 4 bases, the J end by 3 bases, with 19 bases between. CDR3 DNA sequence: TGTGCCAGCAGTTCCGCCCGCCAGGGCCGATACTACGAGCAGTACTTC. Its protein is CASSSARQGRYYEQYF.

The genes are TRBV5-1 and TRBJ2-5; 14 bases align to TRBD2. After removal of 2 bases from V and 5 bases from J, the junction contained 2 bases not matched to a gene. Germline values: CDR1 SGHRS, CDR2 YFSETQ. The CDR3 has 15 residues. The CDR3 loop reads CASSFGTSGSETQYF. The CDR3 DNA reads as TGCGCCAGCAGCTTTGGGACTAGCGGGAGTGAGACCCAGTACTTC.

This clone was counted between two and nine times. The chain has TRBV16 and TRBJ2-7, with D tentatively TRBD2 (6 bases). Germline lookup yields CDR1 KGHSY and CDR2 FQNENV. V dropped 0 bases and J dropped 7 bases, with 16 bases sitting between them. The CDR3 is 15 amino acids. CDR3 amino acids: CASSQSSQGGWEQYF. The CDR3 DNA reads TGTGCCAGCAGCCAATCATCGCAGGGAGGCTGGGAGCAGTACTTC.

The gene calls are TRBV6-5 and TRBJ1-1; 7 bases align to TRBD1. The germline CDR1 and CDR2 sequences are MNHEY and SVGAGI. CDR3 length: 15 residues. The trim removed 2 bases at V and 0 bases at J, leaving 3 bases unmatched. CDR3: CASSYMGQLNTEAFF. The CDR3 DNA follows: TGTGCCAGCAGTTACATGGGACAGCTGAACACTGAAGCTTTCTTT.

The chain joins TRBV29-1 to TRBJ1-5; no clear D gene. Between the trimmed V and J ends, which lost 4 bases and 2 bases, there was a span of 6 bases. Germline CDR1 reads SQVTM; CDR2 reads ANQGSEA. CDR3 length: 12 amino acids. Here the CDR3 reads CSVGGGNQPQHF. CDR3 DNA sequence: TGCAGCGTTGGGGGAGGCAATCAGCCCCAGCATTTT.